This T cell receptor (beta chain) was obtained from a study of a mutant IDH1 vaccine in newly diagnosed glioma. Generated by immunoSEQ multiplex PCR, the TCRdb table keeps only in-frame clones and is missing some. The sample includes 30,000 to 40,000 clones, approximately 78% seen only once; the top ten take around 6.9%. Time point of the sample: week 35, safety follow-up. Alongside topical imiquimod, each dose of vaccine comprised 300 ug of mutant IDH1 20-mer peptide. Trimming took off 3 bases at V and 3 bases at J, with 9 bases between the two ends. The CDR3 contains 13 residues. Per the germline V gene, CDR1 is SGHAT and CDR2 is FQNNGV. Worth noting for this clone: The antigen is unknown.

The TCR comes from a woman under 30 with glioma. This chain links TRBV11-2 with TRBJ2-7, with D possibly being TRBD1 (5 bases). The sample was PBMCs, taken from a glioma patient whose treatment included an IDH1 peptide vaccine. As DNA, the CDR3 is TGTGCCAGCAGCTTCCGGACACTCTACGAGCAGTACTTC. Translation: CASSFRTLYEQYF.